This T cell receptor beta chain came from a study of T-cell memory formation after mild COVID-19 (dated by TCRdb to the early 2020s). About the study as a whole: Most TCR sequence clusters were specific to one of the two donors. Longitudinal TCRalpha and TCRbeta repertoire sequencing tracked T-cell clones expanding and contracting after mild COVID-19 in two donors. The cohort was made up of two young adult volunteers, one female and one male, who were previously healthy.

V was cut back by 1 base and J by 4 bases, leaving a gap of 8 bases between them. The CDR3 starts with the cysteine, ends with the phenylalanine, and has 14 residues. The read is trimmed to its CDR3 DNA, 42 bases read in frame from base 1. Details on this clonotype: Its antigen is currently not known. Qualities for individual bases were not recorded, and no much larger clone is one base off.

Instrument used: Illumina NovaSeq 6000. cDNA libraries for TCRalpha and TCRbeta were prepared by 5'RACE using constant-segment primers, with sample barcodes and unique molecular identifiers added. Trizol reagent was used to extract RNA from every sample. Amplification of the libraries took two PCR steps, and the second step added a second sample barcode plus Illumina TruSeq adapters. Sequencing of libraries was performed on an Illumina NovaSeq with 2 x 150 bp paired-end reads. In the authors' own workflow: The reads were demultiplexed and collapsed into UMI-guided consensus sequences using migec v1.2.7. Using mixcr v2.1.11, UMI consensuses were aligned to TRA and TRB V and J templates and then assembled into clonotypes. Clonotypes were classified as expanded or contracted when called significant by both edgeR and NoisET, with noise models trained on biological replicates. For edgeR calls, the cutoffs were a false discovery rate-adjusted p below 0.01 and a log2 fold-change threshold of 1. As an exploratory analysis of dynamics, max-normalized trajectories of the 1000 most abundant clonotypes were examined with PCA combined with hierarchical clustering. Separately sequenced CD4+ and CD8+ repertoires were used to assign the CD4 or CD8 phenotype of responding clones. The raw public reads went through TCRdb reprocessing: fastp at Q25, MiXCR clone calling, in-frame beta chains kept. Each entry merges the rows of one CDR3 protein and shows their most common DNA and genes. TCRdb's processing, not the study's, gives the V and J calls here. This sample is represented by about 320,000 distinct CDR3 sequences; 13% to 15% of them were singletons. The ten largest clonotypes hold roughly a fifth of the sample.

Results and caveats for the whole study, not just this receptor: Contracting CD4+ clones were located mainly in the CM and EM memory subsets, whereas CD8+ clones were found to be enriched in EMRA. Some responding clones were detected in pre-infection memory, which suggested that pre-existing cross-reactive memory T cells had joined the SARS-CoV-2 response. Clones that contracted from day 15 to 85 showed balanced CD4/CD8 phenotypes, whereas a second wave of clones that expanded from day 15 to 37 leaned towards CD4+. SARS-CoV-2 specificity of the second-wave clones peaking on day 37 was not confirmed. The study covered only two mild cases, and larger cohorts including severe cases with pre-infection samples were considered necessary.

PBMCs were isolated by Ficoll-Paque density gradient centrifugation. The sequence was obtained from a young man who had mild COVID-19 (a few samples of this study predate the infection). The sample titles of this study are shuffled in the database, so cell type and time point are left out; the donor was told from shared clones. The chain joins TRBV12-3 or TRBV12-4 to TRBJ2-1; no D gene call is confident. The specimen sequenced was PBMCs or a T cell subset sorted from them (not recorded which). The DNA reads TGTGCCAGCAGTTTAGACAGTCCATACAATGAGCAGTTCTTC. Translated, this is CASSLDSPYNEQFF.